Given below is one TCR beta chain in context. What it binds is not known. This specimen comes from a study of shared clonotypes between healthy human individuals. Study-level findings and limits: Non-shared clonotypes showed lower generation probabilities than clonotypes common to all four donors.

As defined, naive CD8 cells were CD45RO-negative and positively selected for CCR7, with terminally differentiated effector memory CD45RA+ cells excluded. Sorted subsets were amplified in replicate PCRs using 150 to 250 ng DNA, roughly 30,000 T cell genomes. Original methodology: ImmunoSEQ junction-only sequences lacked quality scores, so their filtering differed. TCRdb's table, derived via immunoSEQ multiplex PCR, lists solely in-frame clones and lacks some. The V and J calls and clone size are taken from that table; D and trimming were inferred from the DNA. The profile shows more than 2 million clones, about 93% of them singletons. The germline gives CDR1 SGHAT, CDR2 FQNNGV. V lost 5 bases and J 4 bases, leaving 23 bases between the germline ends. CDR3 length equals 17 residues.

Sequenced input: naive CD8+ T cells from PBMCs. The rearrangement links TRBV11-2 to TRBJ1-1; D not certain. The source is a man aged 18 to 35 in good health. Some clones in this sample may be carry-over from other donors' samples. As DNA, the CDR3 is TGTGCCAGCAGCCTTCTCAGGAGGACGACGTTTCTCACTGAAGCTTTCTTT. Translation gives CASSLLRRTTFLTEAFF.